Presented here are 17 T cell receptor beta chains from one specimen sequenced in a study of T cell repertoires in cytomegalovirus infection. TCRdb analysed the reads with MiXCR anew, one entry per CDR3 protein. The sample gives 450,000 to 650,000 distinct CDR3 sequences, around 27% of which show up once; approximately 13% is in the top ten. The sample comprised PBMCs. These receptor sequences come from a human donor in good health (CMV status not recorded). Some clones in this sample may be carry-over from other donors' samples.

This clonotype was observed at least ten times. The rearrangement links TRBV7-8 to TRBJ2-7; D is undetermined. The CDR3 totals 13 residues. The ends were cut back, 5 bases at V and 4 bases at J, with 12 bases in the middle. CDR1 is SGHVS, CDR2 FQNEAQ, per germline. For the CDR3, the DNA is TGTGCCAGCAGCCCCTCTGGTCCTTACGAGCAGTACTTC. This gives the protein CASSPSGPYEQYF.

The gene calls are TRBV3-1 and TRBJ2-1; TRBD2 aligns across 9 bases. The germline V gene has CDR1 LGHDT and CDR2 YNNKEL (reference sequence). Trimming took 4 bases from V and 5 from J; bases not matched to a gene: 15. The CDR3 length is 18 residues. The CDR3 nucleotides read TGTGCCAGCAGCCGTTCGGAGACGAGGACTAGCGCCCACAATGAGCAGTTCTTC. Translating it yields CASSRSETRTSAHNEQFF.

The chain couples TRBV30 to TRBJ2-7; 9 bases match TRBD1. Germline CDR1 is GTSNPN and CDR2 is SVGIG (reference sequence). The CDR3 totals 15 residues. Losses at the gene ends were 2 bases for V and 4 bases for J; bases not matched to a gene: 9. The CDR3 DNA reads TGTGCCTGGAGTCGGAGGGGACAGGGATCTTACGAGCAGTACTTC. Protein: CAWSRRGQGSYEQYF.

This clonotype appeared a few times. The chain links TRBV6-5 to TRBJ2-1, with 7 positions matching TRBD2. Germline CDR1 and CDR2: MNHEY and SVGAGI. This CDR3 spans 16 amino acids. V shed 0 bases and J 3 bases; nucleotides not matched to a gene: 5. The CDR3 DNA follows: TGTGCCAGCAGTTACTCGAACCTAGCGGACTACAATGAGCAGTTCTTC. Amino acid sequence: CASSYSNLADYNEQFF.

The CDR3 DNA is TGTGCCAGCAGCGGAGTATCAGGCGGCACCTACAATGAGCAGTTCTTC. As protein: CASSGVSGGTYNEQFF. The chain recombines TRBV9 with TRBJ2-1; D not resolved. Deletions cut 3 bases from V and 2 bases from J, with 15 bases between. The V gene's germline CDR1 is SGDLS and CDR2 YYNGEE. This CDR3 is 16 amino acids long. Using reference TRBV9 and TRBJ2-1 for the parts outside the CDR3, the full variable domain is DSGVTQTPKHLITATGQRVTLRCSPRSGDLSVYWYQQSLDQGLQFLIQYYNGEERAKGNILERFSAQQFPDLHSELNLSSLELGDSALYFCASSGVSGGTYNEQFFGPGTRLTVL.

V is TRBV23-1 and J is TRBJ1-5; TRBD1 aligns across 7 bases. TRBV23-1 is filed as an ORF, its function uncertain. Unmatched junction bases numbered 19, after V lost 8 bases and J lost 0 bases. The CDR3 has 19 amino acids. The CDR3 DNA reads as TGCGCCAGCCTACCAAAGACAGGGTCCGAAAACTATAGCAATCAGCCCCAGCATTTT. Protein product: CASLPKTGSENYSNQPQHF.

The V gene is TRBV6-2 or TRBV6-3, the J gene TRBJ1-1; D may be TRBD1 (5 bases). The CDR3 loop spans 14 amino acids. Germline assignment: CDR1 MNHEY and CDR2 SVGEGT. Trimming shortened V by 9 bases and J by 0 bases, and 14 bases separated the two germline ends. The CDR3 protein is CASQIQGMNTEAFF. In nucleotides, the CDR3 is TGTGCCAGTCAGATCCAGGGTATGAACACTGAAGCTTTCTTT.

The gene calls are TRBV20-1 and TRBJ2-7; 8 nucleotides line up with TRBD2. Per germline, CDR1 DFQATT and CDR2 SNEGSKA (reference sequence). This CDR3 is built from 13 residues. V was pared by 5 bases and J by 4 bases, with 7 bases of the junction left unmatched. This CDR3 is CSALQRERYEQYF. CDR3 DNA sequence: TGCAGTGCTCTACAGCGGGAGAGGTACGAGCAGTACTTC.

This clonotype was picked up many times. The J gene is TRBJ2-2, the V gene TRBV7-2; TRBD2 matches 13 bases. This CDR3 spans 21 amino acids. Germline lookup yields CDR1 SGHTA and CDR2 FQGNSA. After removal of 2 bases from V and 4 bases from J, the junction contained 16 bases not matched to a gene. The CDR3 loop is CASSLPRGLAGAQVGTGELFF. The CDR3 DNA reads TGTGCCAGCAGCTTACCGCGAGGACTAGCGGGAGCTCAGGTCGGCACCGGGGAGCTGTTTTTT.

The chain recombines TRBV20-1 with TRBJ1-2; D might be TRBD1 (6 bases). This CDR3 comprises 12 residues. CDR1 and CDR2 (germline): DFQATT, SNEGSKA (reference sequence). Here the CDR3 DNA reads TGCAGCGCCGACGGGGGCGGTTATGGCTACACCTTC. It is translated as CSADGGGYGYTF.

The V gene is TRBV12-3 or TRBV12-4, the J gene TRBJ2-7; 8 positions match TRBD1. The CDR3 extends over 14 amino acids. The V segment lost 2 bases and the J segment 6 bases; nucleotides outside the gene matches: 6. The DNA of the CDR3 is TGTGCCAGCAGTTTACCAGGGGGCGTCTGCGAGCAGTACGTC. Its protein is CASSLPGGVCEQYV.

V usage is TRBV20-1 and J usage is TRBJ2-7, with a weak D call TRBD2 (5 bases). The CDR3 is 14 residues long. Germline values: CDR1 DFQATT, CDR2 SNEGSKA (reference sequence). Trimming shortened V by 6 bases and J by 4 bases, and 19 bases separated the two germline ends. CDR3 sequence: CSASLRRRSYEQYF. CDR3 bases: TGCAGTGCGAGCCTCAGGCGGAGGTCATACGAGCAGTACTTC.

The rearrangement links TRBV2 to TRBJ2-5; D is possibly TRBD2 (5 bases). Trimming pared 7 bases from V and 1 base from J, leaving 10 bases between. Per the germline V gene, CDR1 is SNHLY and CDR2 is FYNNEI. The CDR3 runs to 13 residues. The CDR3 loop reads CASMAGFQETQYF. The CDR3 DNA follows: TGTGCCAGCATGGCGGGTTTCCAAGAGACCCAGTACTTC.

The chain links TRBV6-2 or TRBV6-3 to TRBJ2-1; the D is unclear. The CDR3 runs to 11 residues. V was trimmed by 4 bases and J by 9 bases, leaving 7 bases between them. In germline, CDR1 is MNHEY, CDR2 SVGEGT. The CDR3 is CASSFSLEQFF. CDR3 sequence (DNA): TGTGCCAGCAGTTTTAGTCTTGAGCAGTTCTTC.

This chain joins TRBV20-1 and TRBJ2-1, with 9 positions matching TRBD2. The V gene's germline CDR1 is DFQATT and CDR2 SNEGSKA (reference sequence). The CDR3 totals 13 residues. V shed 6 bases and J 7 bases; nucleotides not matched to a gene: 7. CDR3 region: CSAVLAGVNEQFF. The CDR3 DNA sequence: TGCAGTGCCGTCTTAGCGGGAGTGAATGAGCAGTTCTTC.

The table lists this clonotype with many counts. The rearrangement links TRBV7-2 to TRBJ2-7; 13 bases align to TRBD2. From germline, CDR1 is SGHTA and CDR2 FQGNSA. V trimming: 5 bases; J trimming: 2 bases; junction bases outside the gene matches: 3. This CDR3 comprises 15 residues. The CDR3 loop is CASSLGLAGTYEQYF. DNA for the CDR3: TGTGCCAGCAGCCTGGGACTAGCGGGAACCTACGAGCAGTACTTC.

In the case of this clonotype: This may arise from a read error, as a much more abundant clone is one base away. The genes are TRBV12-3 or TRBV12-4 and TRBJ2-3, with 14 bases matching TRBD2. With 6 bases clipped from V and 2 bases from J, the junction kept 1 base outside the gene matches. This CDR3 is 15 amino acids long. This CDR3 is CASRTSGRATDTQYF. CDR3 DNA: TGTGCCAGCAGGACTAGCGGGAGGGCCACAGATACGCAGTATTTT.